The 30 T cell receptor beta chains reported below all come from one sample, sequenced in a study of cytomegalovirus exposure and HLA in healthy donors. The PCR used 60 Vbeta and 13 Jbeta primers. Sequenced by immunoSEQ multiplex PCR; TCRdb stores in-frame clones only, minus some. The sample shows more than 80,000 clones, around four fifths of them seen only once. The material sequenced was PBMCs. These receptors came from a female donor in good health and CMV-seropositive.

The sample holds one count of this clone. The chain uses TRBV6-1 and TRBJ2-7; TRBD1 matches 8 bases. Germline assignment: CDR1 MNHNS and CDR2 SASEGT. The CDR3 length is 15 residues. V gave up 4 bases and J gave up 4 bases; unmatched junction bases: 9. Written as DNA, the CDR3 is TGTGCCAGCAGTGGACAGGGGCAGATAGGGTACGAGCAGTACTTC. It yields the protein CASSGQGQIGYEQYF.

The chain couples TRBV11-2 to TRBJ1-1; unclear D gene. The CDR3 contains 16 residues. The germline V gene has CDR1 SGHAT and CDR2 FQNNGV. Trimming pared 4 bases from V and 2 bases from J, leaving 17 bases between. CDR3 region: CASSSLLAVDNTEAFF. In DNA form, the CDR3 reads TGTGCCAGCAGCTCACTATTGGCCGTCGATAACACTGAAGCTTTCTTT.

This chain uses TRBV19 with TRBJ1-1, with D uncertain. Germline CDR1 LNHDA, CDR2 SQIVND (reference sequence). The CDR3 consists of 14 residues. Trimming removed 3 bases at V and 1 base at J, with 9 bases between. CDR3 DNA: TGTGCCAGTAGTATTCAGGAACCGAACACTGAAGCTTTCTTT. This gives the protein CASSIQEPNTEAFF.

The chain recombines TRBV29-1 with TRBJ2-5, with a weak D call TRBD2 (5 bases). From germline, CDR1 is SQVTM and CDR2 ANQGSEA. The length of the CDR3 is 22 residues. V was pared by 0 bases and J by 1 base, with 33 bases between. Here the CDR3 reads CSVEELEKFGDYPSEPQETQYF. DNA of the CDR3: TGCAGCGTTGAAGAGTTAGAAAAGTTCGGAGACTACCCTTCAGAGCCCCAAGAGACCCAGTACTTC. The full variable domain, rest sourced from reference TRBV29-1 and TRBJ2-5, is SAVISQKPSRDICQRGTSLTIQCQVDSQVTMMFWYRQQPGQSLTLIATANQGSEATYESGFVIDKFPISRPNLTFSTLTVSNMSPEDSSIYLCSVEELEKFGDYPSEPQETQYFGPGTRLLVL.

This chain joins TRBV13 and TRBJ2-3; TRBD1 might be the D (6 bases). Trimming removed 2 bases at V and 3 bases at J, with 12 bases between. Per the germline V gene, CDR1 is PRHDT and CDR2 is FYEKMQ (reference sequence). The CDR3 totals 15 residues. CDR3 coding DNA: TGTGCCAGCAGCTTAAGACCAGGGGATACAGATACGCAGTATTTT. This gives the protein CASSLRPGDTDTQYF.

CDR3 region: CAISTQGLGNSPLHF. CDR3 nucleotides: TGTGCCATCAGTACCCAGGGCCTGGGGAATTCACCCCTCCACTTT. This chain links TRBV10-3 with TRBJ1-6; a weak D match, TRBD1 (5 bases). Trimming pared 5 bases from V and 7 bases from J, leaving 15 bases between. CDR1 and CDR2 (germline): ENHRY, SYGVKD. The CDR3 sequence is 15 residues long.

The chain uses TRBV6-1 and TRBJ2-7; 10 bases fit TRBD1. J gave up 2 bases and V 0 bases, and 1 base lay outside the gene matches. The CDR3 sequence is 15 residues long. CDR1 is MNHNS and CDR2 is SASEGT in the germline V gene. The CDR3 DNA sequence: TGTGCCAGCAGTGAAGCGGGACAGGGGACCTACGAGCAGTACTTC. It yields the protein CASSEAGQGTYEQYF.

The chain couples TRBV11-1 to TRBJ2-1; 11 bases line up with TRBD2. Germline trimming cut 3 bases from V and 4 bases from J; bases unmatched to any gene: 11. There are 18 residues in the CDR3. Germline V gives CDR1 SGHAT, CDR2 FQDESV (reference sequence). The CDR3 region is CASSFGVIAGGLYNEQFF. DNA for the CDR3: TGTGCCAGCAGCTTCGGGGTTATAGCGGGAGGGCTATACAATGAGCAGTTCTTC.

The gene calls are TRBV14 and TRBJ2-7; 7 bases fit TRBD2. CDR3 length: 14 residues. Germline loops: CDR1 SGHDN, CDR2 FVKESK. Losses at the gene ends were 4 bases for V and 2 bases for J; bases not matched to a gene: 5. CDR3 region: CASSRGTTTYEQYF. The CDR3 coding sequence is TGTGCCAGCAGCCGAGGGACTACCACCTACGAGCAGTACTTC.

The count of this clone is one. V is TRBV9 and J is TRBJ2-7, with a tentative D call TRBD2 (6 bases). V lost 0 bases and J lost 0, with 10 bases in between. Per germline, CDR1 SGDLS and CDR2 YYNGEE. The CDR3 contains 15 residues. CDR3 region: CASSVGGGDSYEQYF. In DNA form, the CDR3 reads TGTGCCAGCAGCGTAGGGGGCGGGGACTCCTACGAGCAGTACTTC.

The chain has TRBV27 and TRBJ2-5, with 7 bases that match TRBD1. The DNA end lines up better with TRBJ2-7; the J call may be wrong. CDR1 and CDR2 (germline): MNHEY, SMNVEV (reference sequence). The CDR3 is 12 amino acids. The CDR3 coding sequence is TGTGCCAGCAGTTCCTCAGGGGGCGAGCAGTACTTC. This codes for CASSSSGGEQYF.

The rearrangement uses TRBV5-4 and TRBJ2-1; TRBD2 is a possible D gene (6 bases). CDR1 is SGHNT and CDR2 is YYREEE in the germline V gene (reference sequence). V lost 6 bases and J lost 3, with 19 bases in between. The CDR3 has 16 amino acids. The CDR3 region is CASITVRDSRYNEQFF. CDR3 in DNA: TGTGCCAGCATCACAGTCCGGGACTCCCGCTACAATGAGCAGTTCTTC.

The gene calls are TRBV19 and TRBJ2-1; perhaps TRBD1 as D (6 bases). V dropped 7 bases and J dropped 5 bases, with 12 bases sitting between them. The CDR3 length is 13 residues. Germline V lookup: CDR1 LNHDA, CDR2 SQIVND (reference sequence). Here the CDR3 reads CASKGGKNNEQFF. DNA of the CDR3: TGTGCCAGTAAAGGGGGAAAGAACAATGAGCAGTTCTTC.

This chain links TRBV9 with TRBJ1-1; the D is unclear. CDR3 length equals 13 residues. V gave up 2 bases and J gave up 5 bases, with 10 bases separating them. In germline, CDR1 is SGDLS, CDR2 YYNGEE. Here the CDR3 DNA reads TGTGCCAGCAGCGTGTCGTTCGTTACTGAAGCTTTCTTT. Protein: CASSVSFVTEAFF.

This clone was detected only a few times. Other DNA sequences in the sample encode the same CDR3. The rearrangement links TRBV28 to TRBJ1-1; the D gene is possibly TRBD1 (5 bases). Per the germline V gene, CDR1 is MDHEN and CDR2 is SYDVKM. The length of the CDR3 is 12 residues. The germline V and J ends were trimmed by 3 bases and 4 bases, with 6 bases remaining between them. CDR3 region: CASSLQGTEAFF. The CDR3 nucleotides read TGTGCCAGCAGTTTGCAGGGCACTGAAGCTTTCTTT.

The V gene is TRBV19, the J gene TRBJ1-5, with D maybe TRBD1 (5 bases). The V end was cut by 7 bases, the J end by 5 bases, with 12 bases between. Germline CDR1 is LNHDA and CDR2 is SQIVND (reference sequence). The CDR3 length is 13 residues. This CDR3 reads CASNDRFYQPQHF. As DNA, the CDR3 is TGTGCCAGTAATGACAGATTTTATCAGCCCCAGCATTTT.

The rearrangement joins TRBV4-2 to TRBJ1-1; no definite D call. Trimming took off 8 bases at V and 1 base at J, with 8 bases between the two ends. CDR3 length: 12 residues. Germline CDR1 LGHNA, CDR2 YNFKEQ. In DNA form, the CDR3 reads TGTGCCAGCCGCCGAGGGAACACTGAAGCTTTCTTT. It translates to CASRRGNTEAFF.

This sequence joins TRBV5-1 and TRBJ1-4; possible D gene TRBD1, 5 bases. CDR1 is SGHRS and CDR2 is YFSETQ in the germline V gene. The V end lost 1 base, the J end lost 0 bases, and 13 bases lay between the germline ends. The CDR3 has 17 amino acids. In DNA, the CDR3 is TGCGCCAGCAGCTTGTCGCCAAGGGGTACAACTAATGAAAAACTGTTTTTT. Its translation is CASSLSPRGTTNEKLFF.

The CDR3 DNA is TGTGCCAGCAGCCCCCCGGGGGTATTTGGAAACACCATATATTTT. Its translation is CASSPPGVFGNTIYF. The chain recombines TRBV5-6 with TRBJ1-3, with a tentative D call TRBD1 (5 bases). The V end was cut by 4 bases, the J end by 3 bases, with 14 bases between. Germline CDR1 SGHDT, CDR2 YYEEEE. There are 15 residues in the CDR3.

The chain combines TRBV2 with TRBJ2-2; unclear D gene. The germline gives CDR1 SNHLY, CDR2 FYNNEI. Trimming left V 6 bases short and J 7 bases short, with 9 bases between. This CDR3 comprises 12 residues. The DNA for the CDR3 is TGTGCCAGCAGCCCGACGGGCGGGGAGCTGTTTTTT. It is translated as CASSPTGGELFF.

There are a few counts of this clone. The chain uses TRBV6-1 and TRBJ1-1; D is ambiguous. The V gene's germline CDR1 is MNHNS and CDR2 SASEGT. This CDR3 comprises 13 residues. The germline V and J ends were trimmed by 4 bases and 8 bases, with 14 bases remaining between them. The CDR3 reads CASSAVGVKEAFF. In DNA form, the CDR3 reads TGTGCCAGCAGTGCGGTCGGGGTGAAGGAAGCTTTCTTT.

This chain joins TRBV6-5 and TRBJ2-3; 10 bases agree with TRBD2. CDR1 is MNHEY, CDR2 SVGAGI, per germline. This CDR3 comprises 15 residues. The junction had 2 bases not matched to a gene; V was cut back by 0 bases and J by 5 bases. The CDR3 here is CASSYSLAGVDTQYF. The CDR3 nucleotides are TGTGCCAGCAGTTACTCCCTAGCGGGAGTAGATACGCAGTATTTT.

This chain links TRBV5-1 with TRBJ1-1; unclear D gene. Germline CDR1 is SGHRS and CDR2 is YFSETQ. CDR3 length: 12 residues. With 6 bases removed from V and 1 base from J, the gap between germline ends came to 7 bases. CDR3 in amino acids: CASTFGNTEAFF. The CDR3, as DNA: TGCGCCAGCACATTCGGGAACACTGAAGCTTTCTTT.

The V gene is TRBV5-4, the J gene TRBJ2-5, with 9 bases identical to TRBD1. Trimming at V came to 6 bases and at J to 3 bases, leaving 3 bases not matched to a gene. CDR3 length: 13 residues. The V gene's germline CDR1 is SGHNT and CDR2 YYREEE (reference sequence). For the CDR3, the DNA is TGTGCCAGCAAGGGACAGGGTGAAGAGACCCAGTACTTC. Protein product: CASKGQGEETQYF.

This rearrangement joins TRBV7-3 to TRBJ2-3; TRBD2 agrees at 12 bases. The CDR3 has 16 residues. Germline V lookup: CDR1 SGHTA, CDR2 FQGTGA. J lost 6 bases, V lost 5 bases, and 9 bases had no gene match. CDR3 sequence: CASSPGLAGLADTQYF. In nucleotides, the CDR3 is TGTGCCAGCAGCCCGGGACTAGCGGGTTTAGCTGATACGCAGTATTTT.

This clone was counted between two and nine times. The chain is built from TRBV7-2 and TRBJ1-5; D is perhaps TRBD1 (5 bases). Germline V gene data show CDR1 as SGHTA and CDR2 as FQGNSA. With 3 bases removed from V and 7 bases from J, the gap between germline ends came to 13 bases. There are 14 residues in the CDR3. The CDR3: CASSFGTAGQPQHF. CDR3 nucleotides: TGTGCCAGCAGCTTCGGGACCGCGGGGCAGCCCCAGCATTTT.

This chain uses TRBV6-6 with TRBJ2-7, with unresolved D. CDR1 and CDR2 (germline): MNHNY, SVGAGI (reference sequence). The V gene lost 0 bases and the J gene lost 3 bases, with 3 bases spanning the gap. This CDR3 spans 12 amino acids. The CDR3 reads CASSYSRYEQYF. In nucleotides, the CDR3 is TGTGCCAGCAGTTACTCCCGCTACGAGCAGTACTTC.

J is TRBJ2-5 and V is TRBV7-9, with 10 bases matching TRBD2. V lost 6 bases and J lost 5; bases outside the gene matches: 15. Germline V gene data show CDR1 as SEHNR and CDR2 as FQNEAQ (reference sequence). The CDR3 sequence is 17 residues long. This CDR3 reads CASRPTRSGGALETQYF. The CDR3 DNA reads as TGTGCCAGCAGACCCACGCGAAGCGGGGGGGCCCTGGAGACCCAGTACTTC.

This sequence joins TRBV7-3 and TRBJ2-1; 8 bases match TRBD1. Germline lookup yields CDR1 SGHTA and CDR2 FQGTGA. The CDR3 totals 15 residues. The J segment lost 8 bases and the V segment lost 2 bases, leaving 8 bases of the junction unmatched. The CDR3, as DNA: TGTGCCAGCAGCTTAGGACAGGGCGGGTACGATGAGCAGTTCTTC. Its translation: CASSLGQGGYDEQFF.

The chain employs TRBV6-5 and TRBJ1-5, with D possibly matching TRBD1 (6 bases). The CDR3 covers 15 residues. CDR1 and CDR2 from the germline V gene are MNHEY and SVGAGI. Trimming pared 5 bases from V and 5 bases from J, leaving 16 bases between. The chain's CDR3 is CASSQTGFEDQPQHF. CDR3 sequence (DNA): TGTGCCAGCAGTCAGACAGGTTTTGAAGATCAGCCCCAGCATTTT.